Listed below are T cell receptor beta chains from one sample, sequenced in a study of blood T cell repertoires in COVID-19. The data were produced by immunoSEQ multiplex PCR, yet TCRdb's version contains in-frame clones alone and is incomplete. The sample holds about 220,000 clones, 75% to 85% seen once. Sequencing used peripheral blood. These receptors were collected from a man aged 35 to 55 who had recovered from COVID-19. Both conserved end residues are trimmed from each CDR3. Clone size is shown for a subset of rows, as once, few, many or a class of expanded clone.

size: -; V: TRBV10-2; J: TRBJ2-3; CDR3: ASIRDRLTDTQY
size: -; V: TRBV7-2; J: TRBJ1-6; CDR3: ASSLGSPLH
size: -; V: TRBV7-9; J: TRBJ2-5; CDR3: ASSPERGREGQETQY
size: -; V: TRBV7-2; J: TRBJ1-2; CDR3: ASSLVATVPNYGYT
size: -; V: TRBV19; J: TRBJ2-5; CDR3: ASSPAQVETQY
size: -; V: TRBV9; J: TRBJ1-2; CDR3: ASSVGFTGVTGYT
size: once; V: TRBV10-3; J: TRBJ1-1; CDR3: AISEVQGFAEAF
size: -; V: TRBV5-6; J: TRBJ2-7; CDR3: ASRRWDREYYEQY
size: -; V: TRBV7-2; J: TRBJ1-1; CDR3: ASSQLRSTEAF
size: -; V: TRBV5-1; J: TRBJ2-5; CDR3: ASSRTWTEGETQY
size: once; V: TRBV14; J: TRBJ2-5; CDR3: ASSQDRPQETQY
size: -; V: TRBV10-1; J: TRBJ2-1; CDR3: ASTSGDEQF
size: -; V: TRBV7-9; J: TRBJ2-5; CDR3: ASSKTGTSGETQY
size: once; V: TRBV7-2; J: TRBJ2-3; CDR3: ASSPLGGVTDTQY
size: -; V: TRBV7-8; J: TRBJ2-7; CDR3: ASSSLGQTTYEQY
size: -; V: TRBV7-9; J: TRBJ1-1; CDR3: ASSGQGVGAF
size: -; V: TRBV10-3; J: TRBJ2-3; CDR3: AISGLAGDTDTQY
size: few; V: TRBV10-3; J: TRBJ1-1; CDR3: AINARTGNTEAF
size: once; V: TRBV12-3/TRBV12-4; J: TRBJ1-2; CDR3: ASSFSNYGYT
size: once; V: TRBV9; J: TRBJ2-1; CDR3: ASSASTGGFNEQF
size: -; V: TRBV5-6; J: TRBJ2-7; CDR3: ASSFLAGTPYEQY
size: -; V: TRBV5-8; J: TRBJ2-3; CDR3: ASSRTWGAESTDTQY
size: -; V: TRBV10-1; J: TRBJ2-5; CDR3: ASTGGGAQETQY
size: -; V: TRBV7-9; J: TRBJ2-2; CDR3: ASNHLGRTGTGELF
size: -; V: TRBV7-2; J: TRBJ2-7; CDR3: ASSLIYYYEQY
size: -; V: TRBV30; J: TRBJ1-1; CDR3: AWTSPYRGDTEAF
size: -; V: TRBV12-3/TRBV12-4; J: TRBJ1-6; CDR3: ASSLNGLSPLH
size: once; V: TRBV25-1; J: TRBJ2-7; CDR3: ASSGTRGSYEQY
size: -; V: TRBV7-9; J: TRBJ2-7; CDR3: ASSLSPLNYEQY
size: -; V: TRBV5-1; J: TRBJ1-6; CDR3: ASSPTGVGSPLH
size: few; V: TRBV5-1; J: TRBJ2-5; CDR3: ASSSLGAGETQY
size: -; V: TRBV11-3; J: TRBJ2-7; CDR3: ASSLGWSGAYEQY
size: -; V: TRBV2; J: TRBJ2-2; CDR3: ASTVTGNTGELF
size: -; V: TRBV6-5; J: TRBJ1-6; CDR3: ASQILQGAPLH
size: -; V: TRBV11-2; J: TRBJ1-2; CDR3: ASSPRTRSPVGYT
size: -; V: TRBV19; J: TRBJ1-5; CDR3: ASRNAGDQPQH
size: -; V: TRBV12-5; J: TRBJ1-2; CDR3: ASGGQGPNYGYT
size: -; V: TRBV5-6; J: TRBJ2-3; CDR3: ASSLVGGPEDTQY
size: -; V: TRBV6-5; J: TRBJ1-3; CDR3: AVQGSVNTIY
size: -; V: TRBV7-6; J: TRBJ2-1; CDR3: ASSPRSGRGPGGEQF
size: -; V: TRBV27; J: TRBJ1-2; CDR3: ASTYGQGNGYT
size: -; V: TRBV6-2/TRBV6-3; J: TRBJ2-3; CDR3: ASSYGGPFYTQY
size: -; V: TRBV15; J: TRBJ2-7; CDR3: ATSRSRDREDEQY
size: -; V: TRBV18; J: TRBJ1-5; CDR3: ASSPGGAGSNQPQH
size: -; V: TRBV5-1; J: TRBJ2-7; CDR3: ASSLSVRVPYEQY
size: -; V: TRBV9; J: TRBJ2-1; CDR3: ASSETGSSLNEQF